This TCR beta chain was recovered during a study of T cell clones after liver transplantation. At the level of the study: TCRbeta sequencing after a pre-transplant mixed lymphocyte reaction identified graft-donor-reactive clones, later tracked in post-transplant blood.

Data came from immunoSEQ multiplex PCR; TCRdb stores just in-frame clones and leaves some out. The table lists fewer than 45,000 clones, around 84% of them singletons. The CDR3 has 11 residues. V was trimmed by 7 bases and J by 6 bases, leaving 12 bases between them. Germline CDR1 reads SQVTM; CDR2 reads ANQGSEA. The genes are TRBV29-1 and TRBJ1-2, with D possibly matching TRBD1 (5 bases). The clonotype was recovered from a human patient who received a liver transplant. The T cells may partly be graft donor cells. The starting material was CD4+ T cells from blood, obtained 24 months after liver transplant. CDR3 nucleotide sequence: TGCAGCGGAGTCGGGACGGATGGCTACACCTTC. This gives the protein CSGVGTDGYTF.